A selection of T cell receptor beta chains follows, all from one sample in a study of tumor-infiltrating lymphocytes in primary liver carcinoma. TCRdb used MiXCR to reprocess the multiplex PCR reads, holding one entry per CDR3 protein. The sample has fewer than 90,000 distinct CDR3 sequences; roughly 72% are singletons. Source material: liver tumor tissue from sampling region 1. The receptors shown here come from a man aged 35-49 years with primary liver carcinoma and hepatitis B virus infection. Both conserved end residues are part of each CDR3. D genes are given only for firm matches. A row's size may be missing; if present it is once, few, many or a size class.

j_call,d_call,clone_size,v_call,cdr3_nt,cdr3_aa
TRBJ2-7,TRBD1,.,TRBV6-5,TGCGCCAGCATTCCATCCCGGGACAGGGTGGACCAGTACTTC,CASIPSRDRVDQYF
TRBJ2-5,.,medium-sized,TRBV29-1,TGCAGCGTCGAGGGGGGGGGTAAGACCCAGTACTTC,CSVEGGGKTQYF
TRBJ2-7,.,many,TRBV28,TGTGCCAGCAGTGATACCTACGAGCAGTACTTC,CASSDTYEQYF
TRBJ1-3,.,.,TRBV5-6,TGTGCCAGCAGCTTGGAAGGGGCGGGAAATATCATATATTTT,CASSLEGAGNIIYF
TRBJ1-4,.,many,TRBV7-9,TGTGCCAGCAGCTACCAGGTAGAAGGGGCCCCTAATGAAAAACTGTTTTTT,CASSYQVEGAPNEKLFF
TRBJ2-3,TRBD2,few,TRBV4-1,TGCGCCAGCAGCCAAGATTGGCGGGAGGACCCCGATACGCAGTACTTT,CASSQDWREDPDTQYF
TRBJ2-1,.,.,TRBV10-2,TGCGCGAACAGCGGACTTGGGGGGAGGAATGAGCAGTTCTTC,CANSGLGGRNEQFF
TRBJ1-2,TRBD1,.,TRBV10-3,TGTGCCATCAGCCTTCAGGGGGAATGTCGTGGCTACACCTTC,CAISLQGECRGYTF
TRBJ2-2,.,once,TRBV12-5,TGTGCTAGTGGTATGGTGGGCTCTGGGGAGCTGTTTTTT,CASGMVGSGELFF
TRBJ1-4,TRBD1,.,TRBV11-2,TGTGCCAGCATCGACAGGGGTGGTAATGAAAAACTGTTTTTT,CASIDRGGNEKLFF
TRBJ2-4,.,.,TRBV12-3/TRBV12-4,TGTGCCAGCAGTTTTGGAGGAATAAACATCCAGTACTTC,CASSFGGINIQYF
TRBJ2-7,.,medium-sized,TRBV4-1,TGCGCCAGCAGACCGGGGCCGAGCTCCTACGAGCAGTACTTC,CASRPGPSSYEQYF
TRBJ2-7,.,.,TRBV29-1,TGCAGCGTTCTCAGTGGGTCCCATGAGCAGTACTTC,CSVLSGSHEQYF
TRBJ2-3,TRBD2,.,TRBV10-3,TGTGCCATCACCCCGACTAGTGGGAGGGTACTCGATACGCCGTATTTT,CAITPTSGRVLDTPYF
TRBJ2-4,.,.,TRBV2,TGTGGCAGCAACCCCCCCCGACTAACGGGAAACATTCAGTACTTC,CGSNPPRLTGNIQYF
TRBJ2-3,TRBD1,.,TRBV11-2,TGTGCCAGCAGCGAACGGGACAGGCATGCAGATACGCAATATTTT,CASSERDRHADTQYF
TRBJ1-2,.,.,TRBV6-1,TGTGCCAGCAGTGATGACCGGGACCGATCGTATGGCTATACCTTC,CASSDDRDRSYGYTF
TRBJ2-1,TRBD2,.,TRBV4-2,TGTGCCAGCAACCATGATTTTGGACTAGCGGGAAACAATGAGCAATTCTTC,CASNHDFGLAGNNEQFF
TRBJ2-7,TRBD1,.,TRBV7-8,TGTGTCAGCTCAACTTTGACAGGGTACTGCAAGCAGTACTTC,CVSSTLTGYCKQYF
TRBJ2-4,.,once,TRBV5-5,TGTGCCAGTAGCCTAGAGGTCGGGGCGAACATTCAGTACTTC,CASSLEVGANIQYF
TRBJ2-5,.,once,TRBV10-3,TGTGCCATCAGCGAGTCATACATCCAAGAGACCCAGTACTTC,CAISESYIQETQYF
TRBJ1-1,.,many,TRBV10-3,TGTGCCATCAGCCCCACAGGGAACACTGAAGCTTTCTTT,CAISPTGNTEAFF
TRBJ2-3,TRBD1,.,TRBV6-1,TGTGCCAGCTGTATCCGGACAGGCCGCAAAGATACGCAGTATTTT,CASCIRTGRKDTQYF
TRBJ1-2,.,.,TRBV11-2,TGTGCCAGCATCTTAGAGGGGAACATTGGCTACACCTTC,CASILEGNIGYTF
TRBJ1-6,.,.,TRBV12-3/TRBV12-4,TGTGCCAACAGTTCCACGACAGGCTGTAATTCACCCCTCCACTTT,CANSSTTGCNSPLHF
TRBJ2-7,.,.,TRBV7-9,TGTGCCAGCAGCGATGCTTGGGAGCAGAAGTTC,CASSDAWEQKF
TRBJ2-1,TRBD2,.,TRBV29-1,TGCAGCGTCCTCAAAGCGGGAGGGTCTAATAAGCAGTTCTTC,CSVLKAGGSNKQFF
TRBJ1-1,.,many,TRBV30,TGTGCCTGGAGTGTTGACAGGCAAACTGAAGCTTTCTTT,CAWSVDRQTEAFF
TRBJ2-1,.,.,TRBV4-1,TGCGTCAGCAGCCGAGTTTCTGGGAGCTCAGGGGAGCAGTTCTTC,CVSSRVSGSSGEQFF
TRBJ1-2,.,.,TRBV11-2,TGTGCCAGCAGCATAGGGGAGAACTATGGCTACACCTTC,CASSIGENYGYTF
TRBJ2-7,.,.,TRBV10-3,TGTGCCATCAGCGCAGGAGGACAGCATGGCTACGAGCAGTATTTC,CAISAGGQHGYEQYF
TRBJ2-1,TRBD2,once,TRBV6-5,TGTACCAGCAGGGAATCCGGGACTAGCCCCAATGAGCAGTTCTTC,CTSRESGTSPNEQFF
TRBJ2-7,TRBD2,.,TRBV28,TGTGCCAGCAGACGTCCTAGCGGGGGCCGCTCCTATGAGCAGTACTTC,CASRRPSGGRSYEQYF